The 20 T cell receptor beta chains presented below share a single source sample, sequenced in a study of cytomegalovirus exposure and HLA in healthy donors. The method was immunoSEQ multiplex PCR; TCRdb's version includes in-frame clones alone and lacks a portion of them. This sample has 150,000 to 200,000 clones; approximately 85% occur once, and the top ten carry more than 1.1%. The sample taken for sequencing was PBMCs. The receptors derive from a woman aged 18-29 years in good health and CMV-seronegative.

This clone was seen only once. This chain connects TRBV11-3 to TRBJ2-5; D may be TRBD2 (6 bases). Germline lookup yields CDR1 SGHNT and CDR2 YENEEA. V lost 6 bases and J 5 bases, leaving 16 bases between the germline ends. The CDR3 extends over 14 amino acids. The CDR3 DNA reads TGTGCCAGCAGTAACCGGGACTCCCCGGAGACCCAGTACTTC. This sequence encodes CASSNRDSPETQYF. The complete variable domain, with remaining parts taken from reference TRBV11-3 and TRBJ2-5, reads EAGVVQSPRYKIIEKKQPVAFWCNPISGHNTLYWYLQNLGQGPELLIRYENEEAVDDSQLPKDRFSAERLKGVDSTLKIQPAELGDSAVYLCASSNRDSPETQYFGPGTRLLVL.

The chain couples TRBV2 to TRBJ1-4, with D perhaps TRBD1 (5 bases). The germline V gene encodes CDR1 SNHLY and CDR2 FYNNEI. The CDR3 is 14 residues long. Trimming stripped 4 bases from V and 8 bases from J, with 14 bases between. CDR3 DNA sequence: TGTGCCAGCAGTGGGGCAGGGTCGAAAGAAAAACTGTTTTTT. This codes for CASSGAGSKEKLFF. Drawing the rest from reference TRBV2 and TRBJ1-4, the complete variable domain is EPEVTQTPSHQVTQMGQEVILRCVPISNHLYFYWYRQILGQKVEFLVSFYNNEISEKSEIFDDQFSVERPDGSNFTLKIRSTKLEDSAMYFCASSGAGSKEKLFFGSGTQLSVL.

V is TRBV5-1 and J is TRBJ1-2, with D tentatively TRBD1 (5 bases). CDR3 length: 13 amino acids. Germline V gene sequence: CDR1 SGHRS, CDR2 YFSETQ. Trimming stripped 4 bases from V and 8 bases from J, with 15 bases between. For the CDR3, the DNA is TGCGCCAGCAGCCAGACGGGGGGGTTAGGCTACACCTTC. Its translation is CASSQTGGLGYTF.

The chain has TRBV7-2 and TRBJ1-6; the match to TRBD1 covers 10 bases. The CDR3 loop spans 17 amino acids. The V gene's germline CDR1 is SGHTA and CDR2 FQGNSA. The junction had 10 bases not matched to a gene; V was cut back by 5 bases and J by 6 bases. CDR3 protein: CASSTPGQGTVNSPLHF. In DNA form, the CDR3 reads TGTGCCAGCAGCACCCCGGGACAGGGGACGGTTAATTCACCCCTCCACTTT.

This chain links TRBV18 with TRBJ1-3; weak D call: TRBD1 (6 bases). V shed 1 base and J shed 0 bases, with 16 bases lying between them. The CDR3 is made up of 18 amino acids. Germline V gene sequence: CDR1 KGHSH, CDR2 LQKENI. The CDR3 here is CASSPRLGQWASGNTIYF. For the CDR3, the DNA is TGTGCCAGCTCACCACGTCTCGGACAGTGGGCCTCTGGAAACACCATATATTTT.

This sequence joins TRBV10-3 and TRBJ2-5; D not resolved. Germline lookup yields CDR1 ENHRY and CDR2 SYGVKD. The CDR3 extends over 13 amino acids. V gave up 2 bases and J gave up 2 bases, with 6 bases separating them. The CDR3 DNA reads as TGTGCCATCAGTGAGGAACTTCAAGAGACCCAGTACTTC. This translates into CAISEELQETQYF.

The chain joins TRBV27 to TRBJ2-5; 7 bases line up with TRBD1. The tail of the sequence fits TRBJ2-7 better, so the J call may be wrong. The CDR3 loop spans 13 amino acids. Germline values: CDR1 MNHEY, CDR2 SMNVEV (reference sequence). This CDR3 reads CASSRDSSYEQYF. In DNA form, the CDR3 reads TGTGCCAGCAGCCGGGACAGCTCCTACGAGCAGTACTTC.

The DNA for the CDR3 is TGTGCCAGCAGCCCTCGGACAGGTCTGACCGGGGAGCTGTTTTTT. Protein sequence: CASSPRTGLTGELFF. The V and J genes are TRBV5-4 and TRBJ2-2, with 7 bases fitting TRBD1. The CDR3 loop spans 15 amino acids. With V trimmed by 4 bases and J by 5 bases, 8 bases remained unmatched. Per germline, CDR1 SGHNT and CDR2 YYREEE (reference sequence).

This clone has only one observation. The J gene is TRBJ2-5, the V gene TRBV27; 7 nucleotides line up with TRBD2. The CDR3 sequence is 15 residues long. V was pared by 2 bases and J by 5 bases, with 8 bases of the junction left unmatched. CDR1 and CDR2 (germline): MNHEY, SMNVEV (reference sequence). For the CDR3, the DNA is TGTGCCAGCAGTTTAATCACGGGGGGTGGGGAGACCCAGTACTTC. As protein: CASSLITGGGETQYF.

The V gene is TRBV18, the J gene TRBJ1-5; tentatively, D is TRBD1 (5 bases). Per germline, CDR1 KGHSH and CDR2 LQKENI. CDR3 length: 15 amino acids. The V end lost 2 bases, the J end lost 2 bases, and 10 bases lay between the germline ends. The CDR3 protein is CASSPAGVRNQPQHF. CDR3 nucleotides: TGTGCCAGCTCACCAGCGGGGGTGCGCAATCAGCCCCAGCATTTT.

CDR3 DNA sequence: TGTGCCAGCAGCTCTACCCAACAGGGGGCGAACACTGAAGCTTTCTTT. Translated: CASSSTQQGANTEAFF. The rearrangement uses TRBV7-9 and TRBJ1-1, with 9 bases matching TRBD1. V lost 4 bases to trimming and J lost 1 base; unmatched junction nucleotides: 7. Per germline, CDR1 SEHNR and CDR2 FQNEAQ (reference sequence). This CDR3 is built from 16 residues.

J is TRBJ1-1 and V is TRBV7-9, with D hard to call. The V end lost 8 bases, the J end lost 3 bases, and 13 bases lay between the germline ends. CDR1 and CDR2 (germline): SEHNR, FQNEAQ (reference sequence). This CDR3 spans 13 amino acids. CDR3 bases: TGTGCCAGCCACAGCAGGCGGGACACTGAAGCTTTCTTT. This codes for CASHSRRDTEAFF.

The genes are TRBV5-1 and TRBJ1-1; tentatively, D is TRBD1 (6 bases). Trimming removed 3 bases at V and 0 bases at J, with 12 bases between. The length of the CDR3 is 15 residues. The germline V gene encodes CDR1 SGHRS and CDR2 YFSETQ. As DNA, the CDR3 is TGCGCCAGCAGCTCTCTAACAGGGTTGAACACTGAAGCTTTCTTT. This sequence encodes CASSSLTGLNTEAFF.

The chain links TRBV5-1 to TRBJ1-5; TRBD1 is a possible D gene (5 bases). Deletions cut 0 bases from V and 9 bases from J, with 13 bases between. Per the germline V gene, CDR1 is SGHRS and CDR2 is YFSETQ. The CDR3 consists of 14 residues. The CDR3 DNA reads TGCGCCAGCAGCTTGGGAGGGGCGGGAGGGCCCCAGCATTTT. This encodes CASSLGGAGGPQHF.

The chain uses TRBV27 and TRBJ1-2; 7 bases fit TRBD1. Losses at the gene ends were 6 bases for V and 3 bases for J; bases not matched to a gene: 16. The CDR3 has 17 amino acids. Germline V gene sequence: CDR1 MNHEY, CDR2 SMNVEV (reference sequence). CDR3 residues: CASRTLSTGLLYYGYTF. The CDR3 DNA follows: TGTGCCAGCAGAACCCTATCGACAGGGTTATTATACTATGGCTACACCTTC.

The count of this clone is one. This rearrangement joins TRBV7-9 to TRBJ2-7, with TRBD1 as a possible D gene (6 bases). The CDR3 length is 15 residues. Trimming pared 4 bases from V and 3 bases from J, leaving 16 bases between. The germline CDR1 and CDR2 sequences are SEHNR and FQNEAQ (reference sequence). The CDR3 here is CASSSYWQGSYEQYF. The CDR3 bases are TGTGCCAGCAGCTCCTACTGGCAGGGGAGCTACGAGCAGTACTTC.

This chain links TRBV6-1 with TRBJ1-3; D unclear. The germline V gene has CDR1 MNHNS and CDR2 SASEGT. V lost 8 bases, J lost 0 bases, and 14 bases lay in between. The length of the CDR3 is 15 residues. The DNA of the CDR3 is TGTGCCAGCCACCTCGGGTACGACTCTGGAAACACCATATATTTT. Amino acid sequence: CASHLGYDSGNTIYF.

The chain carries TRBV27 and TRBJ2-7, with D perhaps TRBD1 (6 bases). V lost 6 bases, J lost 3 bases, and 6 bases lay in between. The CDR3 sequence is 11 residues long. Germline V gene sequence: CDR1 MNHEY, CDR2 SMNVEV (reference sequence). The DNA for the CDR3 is TGTGCCAGCAGGGGACACTACGAGCAGTACTTC. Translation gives CASRGHYEQYF.

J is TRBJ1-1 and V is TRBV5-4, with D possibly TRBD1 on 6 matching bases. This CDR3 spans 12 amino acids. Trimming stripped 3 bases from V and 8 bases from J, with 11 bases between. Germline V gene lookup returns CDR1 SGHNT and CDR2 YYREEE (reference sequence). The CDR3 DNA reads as TGTGCCAGCAGCTCAACAGGGAAAGAAGCTTTCTTT. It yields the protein CASSSTGKEAFF.

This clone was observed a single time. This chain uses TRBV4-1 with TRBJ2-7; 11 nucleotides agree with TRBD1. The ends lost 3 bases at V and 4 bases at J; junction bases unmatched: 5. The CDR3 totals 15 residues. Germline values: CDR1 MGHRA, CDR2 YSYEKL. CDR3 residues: CASSQTGTGGYEQYF. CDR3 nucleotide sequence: TGCGCCAGCAGCCAGACCGGGACAGGGGGTTACGAGCAGTACTTC.